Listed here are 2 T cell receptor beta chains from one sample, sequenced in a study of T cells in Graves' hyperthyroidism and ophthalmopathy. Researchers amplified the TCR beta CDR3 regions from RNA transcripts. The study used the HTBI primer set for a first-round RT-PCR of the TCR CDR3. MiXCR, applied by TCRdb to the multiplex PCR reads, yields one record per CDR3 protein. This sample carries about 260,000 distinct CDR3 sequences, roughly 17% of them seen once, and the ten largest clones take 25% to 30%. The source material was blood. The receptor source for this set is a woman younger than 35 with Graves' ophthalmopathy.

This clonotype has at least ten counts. In DNA form, the CDR3 reads TGCAGTGCTTACCGGGACTGGCAAGAGACCCAGTACTTC. This codes for CSAYRDWQETQYF. This chain joins TRBV20-1 and TRBJ2-5, with D tentatively TRBD2 (6 bases). From germline, CDR1 is DFQATT and CDR2 SNEGSKA (reference sequence). V was trimmed by 5 bases and J by 2 bases, leaving 12 bases between them. The CDR3 spans 13 residues.

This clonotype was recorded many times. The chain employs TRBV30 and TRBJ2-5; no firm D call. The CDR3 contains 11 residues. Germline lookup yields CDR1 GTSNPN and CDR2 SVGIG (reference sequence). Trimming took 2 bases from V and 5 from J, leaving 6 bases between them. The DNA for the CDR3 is TGTGCCTGGAGTCGGTCGGAGACCCAGTACTTC. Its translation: CAWSRSETQYF.